Presented here are 9 T cell receptor beta chains from one specimen sequenced in a study of shared clonotypes between healthy human individuals (dated by TCRdb to 2020 to 2022). CD8 naive samples were obtained by positive selection for CCR7 among CD45RO-negative cells, yielding a CD45RA+CCR7+ population from which TemRA cells were excluded. The method was the immunoSEQ multiplex PCR assay. The table was pulled from immuneACCESS by TCRdb, which kept in-frame rearrangements only. Such tables lose some clones; where checked, under half of the loss comes from unresolved V genes, and the rest has no known cause. Counted in this sample were 1.5 million to 2.5 million clones; roughly 95% of them appeared once. 1.2% of the sample is taken by the ten largest. Sequences were obtained from naive CD8+ T cells sorted from blood. The cell subset or site tag for this specimen amounts to: CD45RA+CCR7+. These receptors were obtained from a man younger than 30 in good health.

This clone was picked up one time. An end of the junction differs from the germline gene, which may be a read error. The gene calls are TRBV18 and TRBJ2-2; D could derive from TRBD1 or TRBD2 (6 bases each). This CDR3 contains 15 residues. From germline, CDR1 is KGHSH and CDR2 LQKENI. The CDR3 DNA sequence: TGTGCCAGCTCCCTGGGGGGCCCGAAGACCGGGGAGCTGTTTTTT. Its protein is CASSLGGPKTGELFF. The full variable domain, its missing parts supplied by reference TRBV18 and TRBJ2-2, is NAGVMQNPRHLVRRRGQEARLRCSPMKGHSHVYWYRQLPEEGLKFMVYLQKENIIDESGMPKERFSAEFPKEGPSILRIQQVVRGDSAAYFCASSLGGPKTGELFFGEGSRLTVL.

Details on this clone: This sample includes further DNA sequences coding for the same CDR3. This chain connects TRBV19 to TRBJ2-7; D unclear. CDR1 is LNHDA and CDR2 is SQIVND in the germline V gene (reference sequence). V was cut by 3 bases and J by 2 bases, with 8 bases left in between. The CDR3 sequence is 13 residues long. CDR3 residues: CASSIGSPYEQYF. For the CDR3, the DNA is TGTGCCAGTAGTATCGGCAGCCCCTACGAGCAGTACTTC.

This clone was found a few times. This chain connects TRBV13 to TRBJ2-1; 12 bases agree with TRBD2. From germline, CDR1 is PRHDT and CDR2 FYEKMQ (reference sequence). With 5 bases clipped from V and 7 bases from J, the junction kept 3 bases outside the gene matches. The CDR3 has 14 residues. CDR3 loop: CASSVGLAGNEQFF. In DNA, the CDR3 is TGTGCCAGCAGCGTTGGACTAGCGGGAAATGAGCAGTTCTTC.

This chain uses TRBV2 with TRBJ2-3; TRBD2 aligns across 9 bases. Germline values: CDR1 SNHLY, CDR2 FYNNEI. The CDR3 runs to 15 residues. V lost 6 bases to trimming and J lost 6 bases; unmatched junction nucleotides: 10. The CDR3 region has the DNA TGTGCCAGCAGGGAGGCTAGCGGGGCTGGGGATACGCAGTATTTT. Its translation is CASREASGAGDTQYF.

The chain recombines TRBV15 with TRBJ2-6; TRBD1 agrees at 7 bases. Germline CDR1 and CDR2: LNHNV and YYDKDF (reference sequence). The CDR3 extends over 16 amino acids. J was trimmed by 1 base and V by 5 bases; bases with no gene match: 5. CDR3 sequence: CATSRDSLSGANVLTF. CDR3 bases: TGTGCCACCAGCCGGGACAGCCTATCTGGGGCCAACGTCCTGACTTTC.

The chain couples TRBV12-5 to TRBJ2-2, with TRBD1 matching 8 bases. Germline CDR1 LGHNT, CDR2 FRNRAP. The V segment lost 1 base and the J segment 5 bases; nucleotides outside the gene matches: 6. The CDR3 length is 16 residues. In DNA, the CDR3 is TGTGCTAGTGGTTTGGACGGACAGGGTGAGACCGGGGAGCTGTTTTTT. This gives the protein CASGLDGQGETGELFF.

This chain uses TRBV6-1 with TRBJ2-7, with a weak D call TRBD1 (5 bases). CDR1 MNHNS and CDR2 SASEGT come from the germline V gene. The CDR3 is 12 residues long. V lost 5 bases and J 5 bases, leaving 10 bases between the germline ends. CDR3 protein: CASSQGSHEQYF. The CDR3 bases are TGTGCCAGCAGTCAGGGTTCCCACGAGCAGTACTTC.

The rearrangement uses TRBV9 and TRBJ2-4; D gene ambiguous. CDR1 SGDLS and CDR2 YYNGEE come from the germline V gene. The CDR3 spans 13 residues. Deletions cut 3 bases from V and 5 bases from J, with 9 bases between. The DNA for the CDR3 is TGTGCCAGCAGCGACGACTCGGAAAACATTCAGTACTTC. Amino acids: CASSDDSENIQYF.

The chain uses TRBV28 and TRBJ2-1, with D unclear. The length of the CDR3 is 15 residues. CDR1 MDHEN and CDR2 SYDVKM come from the germline V gene. V lost 4 bases and J lost 2, with 12 bases in between. The DNA of the CDR3 is TGTGCCAGCAGTTCGATAAACCGGCCCTACAATGAGCAGTTCTTC. The encoded protein is CASSSINRPYNEQFF.